These 9 T cell receptor beta chains were sequenced from one sample in a study of beta chain features in type 1 diabetes (dated by TCRdb to the late 2010s). Receptor amplification or capture employed the immunoSEQ multiplex PCR assay. All of the isolated RNA was reverse transcribed with the High Capacity cDNA Reverse Transcription Kit, so expressed TCRB transcripts were sequenced. This immuneACCESS table, as held by TCRdb, lists in-frame sequences with V and J called but not all clones. Of the missing ones, under half trace to an unresolved V gene in checked studies; the others have no known cause. A total of over 200,000 clones appear in this sample, 11% of them only once. Jointly, the top ten make up more than 0.015% of the sample. Broad study findings and their caveats: Type 1 diabetes patients showed a moderate but significant shortening of TCRB CDR3 length in all four CD4+ subsets.

These receptors are not linked to any known antigen. Input material: naive CD4+ T cells from blood. The cell subset or site label here, explained by the study, means: true naive CD4+ T cells. These receptors were collected from a man aged 25-40 years with type 1 diabetes.

This clone was counted a few times. CDR3 protein: CASSYSGQELNSPLHF. The CDR3, as DNA: TGTGCCAGCAGTTACTCGGGACAGGAGCTTAATTCACCCCTCCACTTT. This sequence joins TRBV6-6 and TRBJ1-6, with TRBD1 matching over 8 bases. CDR3 length: 16 amino acids. The ends lost 0 bases at V and 6 bases at J; junction bases unmatched: 4. The V gene's germline CDR1 is MNHNY and CDR2 SVGAGI (reference sequence).

The chain combines TRBV6-4 with TRBJ2-1; TRBD2 might be the D (5 bases). V lost 5 bases and J 4 bases, leaving 15 bases between the germline ends. Germline V gene data show CDR1 as MRHNA and CDR2 as SNTAGT. The length of the CDR3 is 15 residues. CDR3 sequence: CASSWTPATYNEQFF. The CDR3 nucleotides read TGTGCCAGCAGTTGGACTCCCGCTACATACAATGAGCAGTTCTTC.

This clone was found a few times. The chain uses TRBV5-1 and TRBJ2-3, with 12 positions matching TRBD1. The junction had 7 bases not matched to a gene; V was cut back by 1 base and J by 4 bases. CDR3 length equals 17 residues. Germline-derived CDR1 and CDR2 are SGHRS and YFSETQ. CDR3 in DNA: TGCGCCAGCAGCTTGAGGGGACAGGGGGCTAACCCAGATACGCAGTATTTT. The encoded protein is CASSLRGQGANPDTQYF.

The chain combines TRBV25-1 with TRBJ1-2, with 9 positions matching TRBD1. Trimming took 1 base from V and 8 from J; bases not matched to a gene: 2. Germline CDR1 MGHDK, CDR2 SYGVNS. There are 13 residues in the CDR3. The CDR3: CASSEWDRDGYTF. The CDR3 bases are TGTGCCAGCAGTGAATGGGACAGGGACGGCTACACCTTC.

A few counts support this clone. V usage is TRBV7-3 and J usage is TRBJ2-3, with 8 nucleotides matching TRBD2. The CDR3 has 14 amino acids. The germline gives CDR1 SGHTA, CDR2 FQGTGA. The V gene end was trimmed by 5 bases and the J gene end by 3 bases; junction bases not matched to a gene: 4. DNA of the CDR3: TGTGCCAGCAGCCCTGGACTAGCAACAGATACGCAGTATTTT. Protein product: CASSPGLATDTQYF.

J is TRBJ1-5 and V is TRBV2; tentative D call: TRBD1 (5 bases). V dropped 3 bases and J dropped 2 bases, with 11 bases sitting between them. CDR1 SNHLY and CDR2 FYNNEI come from the germline V gene. The CDR3 spans 15 residues. CDR3 sequence (DNA): TGTGCCAGCAGTGAGCGGGGCGGGCGCAATCAGCCCCAGCATTTT. This translates into CASSERGGRNQPQHF.

The gene calls are TRBV28 and TRBJ2-7; D is unclear. From germline, CDR1 is MDHEN and CDR2 SYDVKM. Trimming cost V 4 bases and J 2 bases, with 9 bases left between them. The CDR3 is 13 amino acids. The CDR3 DNA follows: TGTGCCAGCAGTTCGGCTAGAGCCTACGAGCAGTACTTC. Its translation: CASSSARAYEQYF.

Turning to this clone: This CDR3 is also generated by other DNA sequences in the sample. V is TRBV7-9 and J is TRBJ2-7, with D maybe TRBD1 (6 bases). CDR3 length: 13 residues. In germline, CDR1 is SEHNR, CDR2 FQNEAQ (reference sequence). V gave up 6 bases and J gave up 1 base, with 10 bases separating them. The CDR3 sequence is CASSRTGSYEQYF. Written as DNA, the CDR3 is TGTGCCAGCAGTCGCACAGGGTCCTACGAGCAGTACTTC.

The chain recombines TRBV18 with TRBJ2-7; TRBD2 matches 9 bases. V dropped 5 bases and J dropped 5; count of bases not matched to a gene: 7. Germline values: CDR1 KGHSH, CDR2 LQKENI. The CDR3 covers 14 residues. The CDR3 DNA reads TGTGCCAGCTCATCCCTAGCGGGGTCGGACGAGCAGTACTTC. Translation gives CASSSLAGSDEQYF.